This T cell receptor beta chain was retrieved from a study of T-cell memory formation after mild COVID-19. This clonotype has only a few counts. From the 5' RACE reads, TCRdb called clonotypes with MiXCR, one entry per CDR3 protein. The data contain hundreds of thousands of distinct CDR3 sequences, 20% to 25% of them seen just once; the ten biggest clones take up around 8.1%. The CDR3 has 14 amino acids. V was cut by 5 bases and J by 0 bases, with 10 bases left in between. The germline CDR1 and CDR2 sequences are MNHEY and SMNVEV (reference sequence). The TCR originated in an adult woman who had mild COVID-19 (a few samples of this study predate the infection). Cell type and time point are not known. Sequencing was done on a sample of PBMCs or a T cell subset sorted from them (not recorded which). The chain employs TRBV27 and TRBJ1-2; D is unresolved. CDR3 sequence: CASSIGSPNYGYTF. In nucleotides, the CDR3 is TGTGCCAGCAGTATAGGGAGCCCTAACTATGGCTACACCTTC.